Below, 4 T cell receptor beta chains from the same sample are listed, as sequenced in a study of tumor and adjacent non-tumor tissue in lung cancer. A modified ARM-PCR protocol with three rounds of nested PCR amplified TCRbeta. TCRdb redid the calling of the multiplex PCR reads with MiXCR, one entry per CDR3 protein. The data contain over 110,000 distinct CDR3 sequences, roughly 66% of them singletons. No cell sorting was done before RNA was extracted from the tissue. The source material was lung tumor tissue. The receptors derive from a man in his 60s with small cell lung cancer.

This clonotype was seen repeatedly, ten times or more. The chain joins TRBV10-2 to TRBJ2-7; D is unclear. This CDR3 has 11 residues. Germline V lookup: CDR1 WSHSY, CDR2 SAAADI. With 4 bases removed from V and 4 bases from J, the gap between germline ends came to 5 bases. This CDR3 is CASSGGYEQYV. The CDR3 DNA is TGCGCCAGCAGTGGGGGATACGAGCAGTACGTC.

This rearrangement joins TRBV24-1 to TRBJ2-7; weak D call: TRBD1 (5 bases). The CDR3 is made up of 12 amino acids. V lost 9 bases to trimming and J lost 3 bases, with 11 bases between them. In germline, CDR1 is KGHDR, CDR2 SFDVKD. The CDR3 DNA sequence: TGTGCCACCCAGGATGACAGCTACGAGCAGTACTTC. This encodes CATQDDSYEQYF.

The CDR3 sequence: CASKGPGGGYGYTF. Here the CDR3 DNA reads TGTGCCAGCAAGGGCCCGGGGGGCGGCTATGGCTACACCTTC. This chain links TRBV28 with TRBJ1-2, with D perhaps TRBD1 (6 bases). The CDR3 is made up of 14 amino acids. Trimming stripped 7 bases from V and 4 bases from J, with 16 bases between. Germline lookup yields CDR1 MDHEN and CDR2 SYDVKM.

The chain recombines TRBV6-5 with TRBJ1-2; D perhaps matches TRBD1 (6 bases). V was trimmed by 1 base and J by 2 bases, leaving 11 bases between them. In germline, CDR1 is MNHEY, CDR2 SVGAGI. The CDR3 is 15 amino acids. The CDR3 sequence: CASSYCAGANYGYTF. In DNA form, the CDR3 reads TGTGCCAGCAGTTACTGTGCAGGGGCAAACTATGGCTACACCTTC.